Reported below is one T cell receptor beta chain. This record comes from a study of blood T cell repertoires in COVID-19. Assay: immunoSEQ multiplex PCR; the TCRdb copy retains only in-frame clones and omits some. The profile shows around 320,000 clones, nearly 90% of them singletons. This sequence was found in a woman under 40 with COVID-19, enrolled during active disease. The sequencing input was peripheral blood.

The CDR3 sequence: CASSLGFFSDSFTDTQYF. The DNA for the CDR3 is TGCGCCAGCAGCTTGGGATTTTTTTCGGACAGCTTCACAGATACGCAGTATTTT. The rearrangement links TRBV5-1 to TRBJ2-3, with a possible D match to TRBD1 (6 bases). Trimming removed 0 bases from V and 2 bases from J, with 19 bases in between. This CDR3 spans 18 amino acids. Germline V gene lookup returns CDR1 SGHRS and CDR2 YFSETQ.